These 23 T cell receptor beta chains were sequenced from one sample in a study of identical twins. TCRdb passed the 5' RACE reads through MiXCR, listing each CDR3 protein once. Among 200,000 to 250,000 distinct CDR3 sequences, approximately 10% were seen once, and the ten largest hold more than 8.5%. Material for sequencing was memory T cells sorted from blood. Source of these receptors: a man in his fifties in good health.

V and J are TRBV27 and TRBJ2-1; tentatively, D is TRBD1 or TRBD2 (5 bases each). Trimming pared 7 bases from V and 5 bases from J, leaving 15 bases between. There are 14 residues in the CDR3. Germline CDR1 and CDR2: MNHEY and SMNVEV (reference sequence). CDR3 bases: TGTGCCAGCACTTCATTGGGACGGAACAATGAGCAGTTCTTC. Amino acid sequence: CASTSLGRNNEQFF.

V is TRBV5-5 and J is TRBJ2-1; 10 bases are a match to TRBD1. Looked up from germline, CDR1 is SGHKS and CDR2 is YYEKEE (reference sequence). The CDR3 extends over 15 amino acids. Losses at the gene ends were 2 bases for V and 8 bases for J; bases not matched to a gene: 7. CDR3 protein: CASSFSVGQGDEQFF. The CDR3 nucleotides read TGTGCCAGCAGCTTCTCCGTCGGACAGGGGGATGAGCAGTTCTTC.

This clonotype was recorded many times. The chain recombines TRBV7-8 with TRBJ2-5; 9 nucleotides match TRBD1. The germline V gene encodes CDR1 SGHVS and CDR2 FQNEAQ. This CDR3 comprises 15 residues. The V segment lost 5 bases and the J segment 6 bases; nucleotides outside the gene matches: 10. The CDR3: CASSAYYRGLKTQYF. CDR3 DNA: TGTGCCAGCAGCGCGTACTACAGGGGGCTGAAGACCCAGTACTTC.

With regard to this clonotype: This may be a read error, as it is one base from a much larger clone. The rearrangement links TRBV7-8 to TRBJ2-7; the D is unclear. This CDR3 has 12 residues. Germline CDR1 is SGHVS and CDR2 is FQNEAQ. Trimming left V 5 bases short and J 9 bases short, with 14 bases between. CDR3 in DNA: TGTGCCAGCAGCCCCCGGGCAGAGCGGCAGTACTTC. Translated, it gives CASSPRAERQYF.

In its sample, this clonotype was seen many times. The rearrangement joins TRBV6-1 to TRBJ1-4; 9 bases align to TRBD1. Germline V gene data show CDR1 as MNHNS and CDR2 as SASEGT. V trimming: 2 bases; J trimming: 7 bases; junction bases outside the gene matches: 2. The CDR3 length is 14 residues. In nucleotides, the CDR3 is TGTGCCAGCAGTGAATTGACAGGGGGTGAAAAACTGTTTTTT. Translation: CASSELTGGEKLFF.

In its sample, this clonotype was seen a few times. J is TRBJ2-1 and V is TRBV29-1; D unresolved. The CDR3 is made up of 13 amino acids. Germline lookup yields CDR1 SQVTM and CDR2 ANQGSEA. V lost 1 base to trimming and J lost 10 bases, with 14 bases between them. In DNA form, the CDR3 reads TGCAGCGTTGAAGCCGCCCTGTCAGTAGAGCAGTTCTTC. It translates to CSVEAALSVEQFF.

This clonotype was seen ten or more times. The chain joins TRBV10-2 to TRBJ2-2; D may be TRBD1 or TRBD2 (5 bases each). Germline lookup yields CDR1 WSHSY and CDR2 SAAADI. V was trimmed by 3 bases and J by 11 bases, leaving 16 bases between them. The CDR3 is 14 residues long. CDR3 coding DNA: TGCGCCAGCAGTGATCAGCACCGGGGACGAGAGCTGTTTTTT. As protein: CASSDQHRGRELFF.

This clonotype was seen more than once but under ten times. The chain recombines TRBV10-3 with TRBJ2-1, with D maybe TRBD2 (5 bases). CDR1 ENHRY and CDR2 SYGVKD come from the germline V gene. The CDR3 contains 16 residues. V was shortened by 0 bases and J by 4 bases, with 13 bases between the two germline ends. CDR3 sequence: CAISESRAGLYNEQFF. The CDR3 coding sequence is TGTGCCATCAGTGAGTCGAGGGCTGGGCTGTACAATGAGCAGTTCTTC.

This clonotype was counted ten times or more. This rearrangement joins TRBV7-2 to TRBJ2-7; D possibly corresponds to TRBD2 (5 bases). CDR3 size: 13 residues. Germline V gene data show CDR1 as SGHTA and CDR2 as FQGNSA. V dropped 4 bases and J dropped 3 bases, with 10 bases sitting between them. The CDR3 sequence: CASSWAADYEQYF. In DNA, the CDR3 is TGTGCCAGCAGCTGGGCAGCGGACTACGAGCAGTACTTC.

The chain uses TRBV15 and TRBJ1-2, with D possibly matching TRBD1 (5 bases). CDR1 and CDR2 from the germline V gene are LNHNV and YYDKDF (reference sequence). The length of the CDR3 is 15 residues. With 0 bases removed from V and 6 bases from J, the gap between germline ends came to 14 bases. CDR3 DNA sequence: TGTGCCACCAGCAGAGATGGACGCGGAGGGGATGGCTACACCTTC. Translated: CATSRDGRGGDGYTF.

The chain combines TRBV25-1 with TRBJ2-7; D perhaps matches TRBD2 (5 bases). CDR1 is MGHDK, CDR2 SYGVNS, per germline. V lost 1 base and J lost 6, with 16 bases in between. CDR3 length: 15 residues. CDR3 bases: TGTGCCAGCAGTGAATGGGCGGGTAGGAGCTCCGAGCAGTACTTC. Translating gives CASSEWAGRSSEQYF.

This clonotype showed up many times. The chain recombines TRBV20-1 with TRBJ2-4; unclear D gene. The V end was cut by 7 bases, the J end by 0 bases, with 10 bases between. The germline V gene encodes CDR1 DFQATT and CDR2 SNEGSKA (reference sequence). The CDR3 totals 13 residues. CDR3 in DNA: TGCAGTGTTGAGGACCGAGCCAAAAACATTCAGTACTTC. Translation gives CSVEDRAKNIQYF.

In DNA form, the CDR3 reads TGTGCCAGCAGTTTCCCGGAGCCTAACACTGAAGCTTTCTTT. Translating it yields CASSFPEPNTEAFF. The chain links TRBV28 to TRBJ1-1; D unresolved. Germline V gives CDR1 MDHEN, CDR2 SYDVKM. CDR3 length: 14 amino acids. The ends were cut back, 3 bases at V and 2 bases at J, with 10 bases in the middle.

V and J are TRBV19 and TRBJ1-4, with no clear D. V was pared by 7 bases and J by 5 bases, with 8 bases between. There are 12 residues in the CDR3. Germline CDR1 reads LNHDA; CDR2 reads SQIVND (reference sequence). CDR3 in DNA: TGTGCCAGTAAGGGAGCGAATGAAAAACTGTTTTTT. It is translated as CASKGANEKLFF.

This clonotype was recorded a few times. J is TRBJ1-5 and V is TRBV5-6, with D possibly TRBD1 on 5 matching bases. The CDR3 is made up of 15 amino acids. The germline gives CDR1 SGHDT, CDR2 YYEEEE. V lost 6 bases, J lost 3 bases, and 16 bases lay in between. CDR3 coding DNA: TGTGCCAGCACCACGGGGGTGGGATTCAATCAGCCCCAGCATTTT. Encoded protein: CASTTGVGFNQPQHF.

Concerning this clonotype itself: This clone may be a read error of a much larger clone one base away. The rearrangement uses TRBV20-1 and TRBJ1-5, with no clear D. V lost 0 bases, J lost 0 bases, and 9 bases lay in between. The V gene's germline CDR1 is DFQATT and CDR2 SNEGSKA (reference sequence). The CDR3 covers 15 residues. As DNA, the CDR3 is TGCAGTGCTAGAGATCCCCCGCTTAGCAATCAGCCCCAGCATTTT. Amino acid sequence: CSARDPPLSNQPQHF.

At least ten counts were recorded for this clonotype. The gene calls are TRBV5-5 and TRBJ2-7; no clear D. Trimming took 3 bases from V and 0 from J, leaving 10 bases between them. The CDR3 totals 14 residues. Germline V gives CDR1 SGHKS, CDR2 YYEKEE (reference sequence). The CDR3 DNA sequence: TGTGCCAGCAGCTCTGACCCGTCCTCCTACGAGCAGTACTTC. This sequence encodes CASSSDPSSYEQYF.

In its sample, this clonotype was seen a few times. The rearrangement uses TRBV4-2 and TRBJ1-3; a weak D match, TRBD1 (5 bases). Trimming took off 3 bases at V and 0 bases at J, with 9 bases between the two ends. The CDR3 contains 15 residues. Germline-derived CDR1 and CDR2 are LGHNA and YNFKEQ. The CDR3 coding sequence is TGTGCCAGCAGCCAGGGGGTTTACTCTGGAAACACCATATATTTT. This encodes CASSQGVYSGNTIYF.

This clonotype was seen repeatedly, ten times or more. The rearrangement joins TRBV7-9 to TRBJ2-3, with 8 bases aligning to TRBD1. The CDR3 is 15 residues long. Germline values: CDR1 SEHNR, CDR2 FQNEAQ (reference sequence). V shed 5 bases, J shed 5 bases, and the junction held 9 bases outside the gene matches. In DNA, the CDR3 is TGTGCCAGCAGCGCCAACAGGGGGAGGAAAGATACGCAGTATTTT. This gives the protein CASSANRGRKDTQYF.

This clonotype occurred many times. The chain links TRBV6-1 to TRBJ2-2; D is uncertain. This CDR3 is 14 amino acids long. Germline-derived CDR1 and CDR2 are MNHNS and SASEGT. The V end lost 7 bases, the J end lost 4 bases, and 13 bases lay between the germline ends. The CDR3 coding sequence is TGTGCCAGCATAGAGGCTGGTCTCACCGGGGAGCTGTTTTTT. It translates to CASIEAGLTGELFF.

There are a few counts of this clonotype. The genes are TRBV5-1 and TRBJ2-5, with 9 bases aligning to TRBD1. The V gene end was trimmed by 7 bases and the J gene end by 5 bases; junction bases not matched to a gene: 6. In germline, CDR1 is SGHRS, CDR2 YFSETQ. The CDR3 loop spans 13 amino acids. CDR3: CASFMDRGETQYF. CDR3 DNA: TGCGCCAGCTTTATGGACAGGGGTGAGACCCAGTACTTC.

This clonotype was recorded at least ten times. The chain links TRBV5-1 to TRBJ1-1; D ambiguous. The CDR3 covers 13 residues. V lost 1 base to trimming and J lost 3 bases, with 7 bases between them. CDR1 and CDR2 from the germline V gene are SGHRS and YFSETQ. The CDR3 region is CASSLSGDTEAFF. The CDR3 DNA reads TGCGCCAGCAGCTTGTCCGGGGACACTGAAGCTTTCTTT.

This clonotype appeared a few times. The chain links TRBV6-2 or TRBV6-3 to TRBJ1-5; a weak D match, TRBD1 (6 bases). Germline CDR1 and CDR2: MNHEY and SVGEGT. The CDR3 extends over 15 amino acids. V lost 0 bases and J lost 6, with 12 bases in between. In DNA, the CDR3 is TGTGCCAGCAGTTACTCGAGGGGGAATGGTCAGCCCCAGCATTTT. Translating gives CASSYSRGNGQPQHF.